What follows are 31 T cell receptor beta chains derived from one specimen sequenced in a study of control samples from healthy donors and cancer patients (dated by TCRdb to 2020 to 2021). Library generation was performed with the immunoSEQ multiplex PCR assay. This immuneACCESS table, as held by TCRdb, lists in-frame sequences with V and J called but not all clones. Of the missing ones, under half trace to an unresolved V gene in checked studies; the others have no known cause. Recorded for this sample are 95,000 to 100,000 clones; approximately 90% of them occurred a single time. About 7.8% of the sample is in the top ten clones. Sequenced: blood. These receptors were obtained from a man aged 25-45 years in good health.

The V call is TRBV6-1, the J call TRBJ1-2; the D gene is possibly TRBD1 (6 bases). The ends were cut back, 2 bases at V and 3 bases at J, with 7 bases in the middle. Germline V lookup: CDR1 MNHNS, CDR2 SASEGT. The CDR3 runs 13 residues. For the CDR3, the DNA is TGTGCCAGCAGTGAACCAGGGGACTATGGCTACACCTTC. This sequence encodes CASSEPGDYGYTF.

The CDR3 spells CATSRAGTGTETQYF. The DNA for the CDR3 is TGTGCCACCAGCAGAGCCGGGACAGGGACAGAGACCCAGTACTTC. V and J are TRBV15 and TRBJ2-5, with 9 nucleotides matching TRBD1. V gave up 1 base and J gave up 4 bases; unmatched junction bases: 4. The germline CDR1 and CDR2 sequences are LNHNV and YYDKDF (reference sequence). CDR3 size: 15 residues.

This clone was seen a handful of times. The chain has TRBV7-9 and TRBJ2-7; 7 bases align to TRBD1. Trimming took 11 bases from V and 0 from J; bases not matched to a gene: 7. Germline V gene lookup returns CDR1 SEHNR and CDR2 FQNEAQ (reference sequence). The CDR3 has 13 residues. The CDR3 loop is CAGQTGSSYEQYF. The CDR3 DNA reads TGTGCCGGTCAGACAGGGAGCTCCTACGAGCAGTACTTC. Supplemented by reference TRBV7-9 and TRBJ2-7, the full variable domain reads DTGVSQNPRHKITKRGQNVTFRCDPISEHNRLYWYRQTLGQGPEFLTYFQNEAQLEKSRLLSDRFSAERPKGSFSTLEIQRTEQGDSAMYLCAGQTGSSYEQYFGPGTRLTVT.

The chain joins TRBV5-1 to TRBJ2-3; TRBD2 matches at 10 bases. The CDR3 length is 21 residues. V shed 4 bases and J 1 base; nucleotides not matched to a gene: 21. The germline CDR1 and CDR2 sequences are SGHRS and YFSETQ. The CDR3 spells CASSPNPGPIPGTSGTDTQYF. The CDR3 bases are TGCGCCAGCAGCCCAAACCCGGGACCGATCCCCGGGACTAGCGGCACAGATACGCAGTATTTT. The complete variable domain, with remaining parts taken from reference TRBV5-1 and TRBJ2-3, reads KAGVTQTPRYLIKTRGQQVTLSCSPISGHRSVSWYQQTPGQGLQFLFEYFSETQRNKGNFPGRFSGRQFSNSRSEMNVSTLELGDSALYLCASSPNPGPIPGTSGTDTQYFGPGTRLTVL.

The CDR3 sequence is CASSKGRTASSYEQYV. CDR3 DNA sequence: TGTGCCAGCAGCAAAGGAAGGACGGCGAGCTCCTACGAGCAGTACGTC. The chain uses TRBV21-1 and TRBJ2-7. TRBV21-1 has pseudogene status. The CDR3 runs to 16 residues.

This clone has just one count. CDR3 protein: CASSRGLADYNEQFF. The DNA of the CDR3 is TGTGCCAGTAGCCGTGGACTAGCGGACTACAATGAGCAGTTCTTC. The chain has TRBV19 and TRBJ2-1; 10 bases line up with TRBD2. Germline loops: CDR1 LNHDA, CDR2 SQIVND (reference sequence). The CDR3 is 15 residues long. V trimming: 6 bases; J trimming: 3 bases; junction bases outside the gene matches: 5.

The genes are TRBV29-1 and TRBJ2-2; 7 positions match TRBD1. CDR3 length: 14 amino acids. Trimming cost V 4 bases and J 4 bases; bases outside gene matches: 6. Germline loops: CDR1 SQVTM, CDR2 ANQGSEA. CDR3 region: CSVASGQFTGELFF. The CDR3 region has the DNA TGCAGCGTTGCATCGGGACAGTTCACCGGGGAGCTGTTTTTT.

Regarding this clone: At one boundary the junction diverges from the germline segment, which might be a read error. The chain combines TRBV4-2 with TRBJ2-2; perhaps D is TRBD1 or TRBD2 (6 bases each). The germline V gene encodes CDR1 LGHNA and CDR2 YNFKEQ. The CDR3 is 16 residues long. CDR3 coding DNA: TGTGCCGGCAGCCAAGACGAGGGGGGTGGCACCGGGGAGCTGTTTTTT. As protein: CAGSQDEGGGTGELFF.

The chain carries TRBV11-2 and TRBJ2-3; 14 bases agree with TRBD2. The CDR3 consists of 17 residues. Unmatched junction bases numbered 5, after V lost 4 bases and J lost 2 bases. Germline V gene data show CDR1 as SGHAT and CDR2 as FQNNGV. The CDR3 nucleotides are TGTGCCAGCAGCTCCGGGACTAGCGGGGGTTACACAGATACGCAGTATTTT. It encodes CASSSGTSGGYTDTQYF.

The J gene is TRBJ2-5, the V gene TRBV19; weak D call: TRBD1 (5 bases). CDR1 is LNHDA and CDR2 is SQIVND in the germline V gene (reference sequence). V lost 4 bases, J lost 1 base, and 16 bases lay in between. CDR3 size: 16 residues. CDR3 sequence reads: CASSSRVLRSQETQYF. The CDR3 bases are TGTGCCAGTAGTAGCAGGGTACTCCGATCCCAAGAGACCCAGTACTTC.

This clone appeared once. The chain recombines TRBV19 with TRBJ2-1; 13 bases match TRBD2. Losses at the gene ends were 6 bases for V and 6 bases for J; bases not matched to a gene: 8. CDR1 is LNHDA, CDR2 SQIVND, per germline (reference sequence). The CDR3 is made up of 16 amino acids. This CDR3 reads CASSPLLAGGLNEQFF. The DNA for the CDR3 is TGTGCCAGTAGCCCTTTACTAGCGGGGGGGCTCAATGAGCAGTTCTTC.

The rearrangement uses TRBV19 and TRBJ1-4; tentatively, D is TRBD1 (6 bases). This CDR3 has 14 residues. From germline, CDR1 is LNHDA and CDR2 SQIVND (reference sequence). Trimming stripped 7 bases from V and 3 bases from J, with 12 bases between. The CDR3 here is CASNLRGANEKLFF. CDR3 nucleotide sequence: TGTGCCAGTAATCTCAGGGGTGCTAATGAAAAACTGTTTTTT.

This chain joins TRBV11-2 and TRBJ2-5; TRBD1 aligns across 8 bases. CDR3 length: 14 residues. The trim removed 5 bases at V and 5 bases at J, leaving 7 bases unmatched. Germline V gene lookup returns CDR1 SGHAT and CDR2 FQNNGV. In DNA form, the CDR3 reads TGTGCCAGCAGCCCGACAGGGGTAGGGGAGACCCAGTACTTC. Its translation is CASSPTGVGETQYF.

The chain couples TRBV15 to TRBJ1-6; no clear D. The CDR3 length is 13 residues. The V gene's germline CDR1 is LNHNV and CDR2 YYDKDF (reference sequence). The V gene lost 0 bases and the J gene lost 10 bases, with 7 bases spanning the gap. For the CDR3, the DNA is TGTGCCACCAGCAGAGATGGTGGATCACCCCTCCACTTT. This codes for CATSRDGGSPLHF.

The chain recombines TRBV2 with TRBJ2-5, with 8 nucleotides matching TRBD2. CDR3 size: 15 residues. The V gene's germline CDR1 is SNHLY and CDR2 FYNNEI. V lost 7 bases and J lost 1; bases outside the gene matches: 8. CDR3: CASKRKLAVQETQYF. The CDR3 nucleotides are TGTGCCAGCAAACGGAAACTAGCGGTCCAAGAGACCCAGTACTTC.

The rearrangement joins TRBV5-8 to TRBJ1-2; 7 bases agree with TRBD1. This CDR3 is built from 15 residues. CDR1 is SGHTS, CDR2 YDEGEE, per germline. Trimming cost V 2 bases and J 0 bases; bases outside gene matches: 4. CDR3 residues: CASSLGTDANYGYTF. CDR3 DNA: TGTGCCAGCAGCTTAGGGACAGACGCTAACTATGGCTACACCTTC. Supplemented by reference TRBV5-8 and TRBJ1-2, the full variable domain reads EAGVTQSPTHLIKTRGQQATLRCSPISGHTSVYWYQQALGLGLQFLLWYDEGEERNRGNFPPRFSGRQFPNYSSELNVNALELEDSALYLCASSLGTDANYGYTFGSGTRLTVV.

CDR3 region: CASSLGRDWTSGGASTDTQYF. The DNA of the CDR3 is TGTGCCAGCAGCTTAGGGCGTGACTGGACTAGCGGGGGGGCGTCCACAGATACGCAGTATTTT. The V and J genes are TRBV13 and TRBJ2-3; 15 positions agree with TRBD2. With 0 bases clipped from V and 2 bases from J, the junction kept 12 bases outside the gene matches. This CDR3 is 21 amino acids long. The germline CDR1 and CDR2 sequences are PRHDT and FYEKMQ (reference sequence).

The chain has TRBV7-9 and TRBJ1-3; D gene uncertain. The CDR3 runs 14 residues. The V and J ends lost 6 bases and 3 bases respectively, with 12 bases between them. The germline V gene encodes CDR1 SEHNR and CDR2 FQNEAQ (reference sequence). CDR3 loop: CASRERAGGNTIYF. CDR3 coding DNA: TGTGCCAGCAGGGAGAGGGCTGGTGGAAACACCATATATTTT.

This clone occurred once. V usage is TRBV6-4 and J usage is TRBJ1-5; the D gene is possibly TRBD1 (6 bases). Trimming pared 5 bases from V and 2 bases from J, leaving 16 bases between. The CDR3 runs 16 residues. From germline, CDR1 is MRHNA and CDR2 SNTAGT. The CDR3 nucleotides read TGTGCCAGCAGTAATACAGGGACTTTGGGCAATCAGCCCCAGCATTTT. It translates to CASSNTGTLGNQPQHF.

The chain couples TRBV6-2 or TRBV6-3 to TRBJ1-1, with D maybe TRBD1 (5 bases). The CDR3 covers 13 residues. CDR1 and CDR2 (germline): MNHEY, SVGEGT. V dropped 4 bases and J dropped 1 base, with 7 bases sitting between them. The CDR3 sequence is CASSFGQNTEAFF. CDR3 coding DNA: TGTGCCAGCAGTTTTGGACAGAACACTGAAGCTTTCTTT.

The rearrangement links TRBV4-2 to TRBJ2-3; 13 bases map to TRBD2. Per the germline V gene, CDR1 is LGHNA and CDR2 is YNFKEQ. V gave up 3 bases and J gave up 0 bases; unmatched junction bases: 6. The CDR3 has 18 residues. The CDR3 sequence is CASSQATSGGPSTDTQYF. In DNA form, the CDR3 reads TGTGCCAGCAGCCAGGCGACTAGCGGGGGGCCTAGCACAGATACGCAGTATTTT.

The genes are TRBV7-2 and TRBJ1-1; D is ambiguous. Deletions cut 5 bases from V and 7 bases from J, with 17 bases between. Per germline, CDR1 SGHTA and CDR2 FQGNSA. The CDR3 runs to 14 residues. CDR3 loop: CASSKRPPPSEAFF. CDR3 nucleotide sequence: TGTGCCAGCAGCAAACGTCCCCCCCCCAGTGAAGCTTTCTTT.

V gene TRBV3-1 (or the pseudogene TRBV3-2) combines with J gene TRBJ1-6, with D maybe TRBD1 (6 bases). V was clipped by 0 bases and J by 6 bases, with 12 bases between them. Germline assignment: CDR1 LGHDT and CDR2 YNNKEL (reference sequence). This CDR3 has 16 amino acids. CDR3 sequence (DNA): TGTGCCAGCAGCCAAGAATTGACAGGACGTAATTCACCCCTCCACTTT. Translating it yields CASSQELTGRNSPLHF.

The chain employs TRBV7-9 and TRBJ1-2; D is possibly TRBD1 (5 bases). Germline V CDR1 and CDR2: SEHNR, FQNEAQ (reference sequence). The CDR3 totals 17 residues. The V end was cut by 4 bases, the J end by 4 bases, with 22 bases between. The CDR3 loop reads CASSSGGSEGTSYGYTF. The DNA for the CDR3 is TGTGCCAGCAGCTCCGGGGGGTCGGAGGGCACTAGCTATGGCTACACCTTC. The full variable domain, with the rest looked up from reference TRBV7-9 and TRBJ1-2, is DTGVSQNPRHKITKRGQNVTFRCDPISEHNRLYWYRQTLGQGPEFLTYFQNEAQLEKSRLLSDRFSAERPKGSFSTLEIQRTEQGDSAMYLCASSSGGSEGTSYGYTFGSGTRLTVV.

This chain joins TRBV10-3 and TRBJ1-2; perhaps TRBD1 as D (5 bases). Germline V CDR1 and CDR2: ENHRY, SYGVKD. The CDR3 sequence is 15 residues long. V was shortened by 10 bases and J by 0 bases, with 18 bases between the two germline ends. In DNA, the CDR3 is TGTGCCACCCACCCCGTGACGGGGGCTAACTATGGCTACACCTTC. This codes for CATHPVTGANYGYTF.

This chain joins TRBV4-1 and TRBJ2-5, with TRBD1 as a possible D gene (5 bases). The CDR3 extends over 14 amino acids. Germline V gives CDR1 MGHRA, CDR2 YSYEKL. Trimming stripped 0 bases from V and 4 bases from J, with 9 bases between. Here the CDR3 reads CASSQEERGETQYF. CDR3 bases: TGCGCCAGCAGCCAAGAGGAAAGGGGAGAGACCCAGTACTTC.

V gene TRBV3-1 (or the pseudogene TRBV3-2) combines with J gene TRBJ2-1; D is perhaps TRBD2 (6 bases). Trimming left V 2 bases short and J 5 bases short, with 10 bases between. Germline V CDR1 and CDR2: LGHDT, YNNKEL (reference sequence). This CDR3 has 14 amino acids. CDR3 DNA sequence: TGTGCCAGCAGCCAATGGACTACCAACAATGAGCAGTTCTTC. Its translation is CASSQWTTNNEQFF.

The chain employs TRBV3-1 (or the pseudogene TRBV3-2) and TRBJ1-1; D remains unclear. This CDR3 comprises 13 residues. From germline, CDR1 is LGHDT and CDR2 YNNKEL (reference sequence). With 6 bases removed from V and 0 bases from J, the gap between germline ends came to 8 bases. The CDR3 protein is CASRKLMNTEAFF. DNA for the CDR3: TGTGCCAGCAGGAAACTTATGAACACTGAAGCTTTCTTT.

In this sample, this clone turned up a few times. The chain couples TRBV10-3 to TRBJ2-5; D is possibly TRBD2 (7 bases). Germline assignment: CDR1 ENHRY and CDR2 SYGVKD. The CDR3 is 12 amino acids. V was cut by 10 bases and J by 5 bases, with 14 bases left in between. The CDR3 is CATRGGDETQYF. As DNA, the CDR3 is TGTGCCACCAGAGGGGGGGATGAGACCCAGTACTTC.

This clone showed up just a few times. The gene calls are TRBV12-3 or TRBV12-4 and TRBJ1-6; D perhaps matches TRBD1 (6 bases). CDR3 length: 13 amino acids. The ends were cut back, 6 bases at V and 8 bases at J, with 11 bases in the middle. This CDR3 reads CASSGQRYSPLHF. Here the CDR3 DNA reads TGTGCCAGCAGCGGACAGAGGTATTCACCCCTCCACTTT.

The chain combines TRBV24-1 with TRBJ2-5; 12 positions agree with TRBD2. This CDR3 is built from 16 residues. The V gene's germline CDR1 is KGHDR and CDR2 SFDVKD. V was pared by 4 bases and J by 5 bases, with 7 bases of the junction left unmatched. The CDR3 sequence: CATSDRLAGARETQYF. The CDR3 DNA sequence: TGTGCCACCAGTGACAGACTAGCGGGGGCCCGGGAGACCCAGTACTTC.